Listed below are T cell receptor beta chains from one sample, sequenced in a study of blood T cell repertoires in COVID-19. Sequencing was performed with immunoSEQ multiplex PCR; in TCRdb, only in-frame clones are kept and a portion is missing. This sample carries some 120,000 clones, less than 90% of them seen once, and the ten largest clones take about 2.1%. Sequenced material: peripheral blood. The receptors originated from a man aged 30-40 years with acute or convalescent COVID-19. Each CDR3 is given with its conserved first and last residue. Each record gives: clone size, V gene, D gene, J gene, CDR3 protein, CDR3 DNA. D genes are given only for firm matches. Size is stated for part of the rows, as once, few or many counts, or as a class when the clone is expanded.

.	TRBV19	TRBD1	TRBJ2-4	CASSIFDRGKNIQYF	TGTGCCAGTAGTATATTCGACAGGGGCAAAAACATTCAGTACTTC
.	TRBV7-9	.	TRBJ2-7	CASSLPGEGREQYF	TGTGCCAGCAGCCTCCCGGGGGAAGGTCGCGAGCAGTACTTC
.	TRBV19	TRBD1	TRBJ1-2	CASIGTDPNYGYTF	TGTGCCAGTATAGGGACAGACCCTAACTATGGCTACACCTTC
.	TRBV6-1	.	TRBJ1-1	CASSDNAKSGEAFF	TGTGCCAGCAGTGATAACGCCAAGTCTGGCGAAGCTTTCTTT
.	TRBV5-4	TRBD2	TRBJ2-1	CASSGGGAGINEQFF	TGTGCCAGCAGCGGGGGAGGGGCGGGGATCAATGAGCAGTTCTTC
.	TRBV30	.	TRBJ2-2	CAWSVREANTGELFF	TGTGCCTGGAGTGTACGGGAAGCGAACACCGGGGAGCTGTTTTTT
.	TRBV5-6	.	TRBJ2-5	CASTSRGLTETQYF	TGTGCCAGCACCTCGCGAGGGCTTACGGAGACCCAGTACTTC
once	TRBV29-1	.	TRBJ2-7	CSGRTSGTYGYEQYF	TGCAGCGGGCGCACTTCGGGTACCTACGGCTACGAGCAGTACTTC
.	TRBV6-4	.	TRBJ1-5	CASTDQPQHF	TGTGCCAGCACAGATCAGCCCCAGCATTTT
.	TRBV30	TRBD1	TRBJ1-5	CAWSVRGQGYQPQHF	TGTGCCTGGAGTGTACGGGGACAGGGCTATCAGCCCCAGCATTTT
.	TRBV9	.	TRBJ1-6	CASSMGTESSYNSPLHF	TGTGCCAGCAGCATGGGGACTGAGAGCTCCTATAATTCACCCCTCCACTTT
.	TRBV6-5	.	TRBJ1-2	CASSSSLNYGYTF	TGTGCCAGCAGTTCGAGCCTTAACTATGGCTACACCTTC
.	TRBV5-1	.	TRBJ1-2	CASSLGGSDYGYTF	TGCGCCAGCAGCTTAGGAGGGTCTGACTATGGCTACACCTTC